This T cell receptor (beta chain) was recovered during a study of vaccination and CD4 T cells after COVID-19. Overall study context: PCR on nasal swabs identified SARS-CoV-2 in convalescent patients, of whom roughly 9 were mild and one severe. Every culture used as a control got a CEFX pool, an HIV-1 Nef pool, or no peptide.

Time point here: late sampling 161 to 241 days after vaccination in a few convalescent patients. As to treatment: roughly ten-day PBMC culture with coronavirus spike peptide pools or control peptides (ViraFEST assay). This CDR3 contains 12 residues. Germline assignment: CDR1 DFQATT and CDR2 SNEGSKA (reference sequence). J lost 4 bases, V lost 5 bases, and 3 bases had no gene match. Oncomine TCR Beta short-read sequencing was applied to DNA from cultured CD4+ T cells. TCRdb used MiXCR to reprocess the PCR reads, holding one entry per CDR3 protein. The profile covers 20,000 to 25,000 distinct CDR3 sequences, with 30% to 35% appearing a single time and 8.6% taken by the ten largest. Regarding this clonotype: What it recognizes is unknown.

This specimen consisted of CD4+ T cells from blood, cultured in vitro, obtained about 7 months after SARS-CoV-2 vaccination. This sequence joins TRBV20-1 and TRBJ1-1, with 8 bases lining up with TRBD1. The source of this sequence is a human donor who had recovered from COVID-19. The CDR3 sequence: CSAGQGFTEAFF. The CDR3 region has the DNA TGCAGTGCTGGACAGGGATTCACTGAAGCTTTCTTT.